A single sample is the source of the 8 T cell receptor beta chains below, sequenced in a study of T cell responses to AZD1222 COVID-19 vaccine. The protocol was immunoSEQ multiplex PCR, while the TCRdb copy is restricted to in-frame clones and leaves out a portion. This table holds around 100,000 clones, roughly 87% found once. Sample: peripheral blood, taken on day 0 of AZD1222 vaccination. Source of these receptors: an adult in good health.

This clone appeared a few times. This chain joins TRBV5-8 and TRBJ2-7; TRBD2 might be the D (6 bases). The V gene's germline CDR1 is SGHTS and CDR2 YDEGEE. This CDR3 has 15 amino acids. The germline V and J ends were trimmed by 0 bases and 4 bases, with 14 bases remaining between them. Here the CDR3 reads CASSLGLAKGYEQYF. DNA for the CDR3: TGTGCCAGCAGCTTGGGTCTAGCGAAGGGATACGAGCAGTACTTC.

The V and J genes are TRBV12-3 or TRBV12-4 and TRBJ2-7; a weak D match, TRBD1 (5 bases). The germline V and J ends were trimmed by 5 bases and 3 bases, with 8 bases remaining between them. The CDR3 runs 12 residues. The CDR3 protein is CASSADSYEQYF. DNA for the CDR3: TGTGCCAGCAGTGCCGACAGCTACGAGCAGTACTTC.

CDR3 bases: TGTGCCAGCAGCGCCACAGGGGGCTATGGCTACACCTTC. It codes for CASSATGGYGYTF. The chain combines TRBV7-3 with TRBJ1-2; TRBD1 agrees at 8 bases. Germline V lookup: CDR1 SGHTA, CDR2 FQGTGA. The CDR3 runs to 13 residues. V dropped 5 bases and J dropped 4; count of bases not matched to a gene: 3. Using reference TRBV7-3 and TRBJ1-2 for the parts outside the CDR3, the full variable domain is GAGVSQTPSNKVTEKGKYVELRCDPISGHTALYWYRQSLGQGPEFLIYFQGTGAADDSGLPNDRFFAVRPEGSVSTLKIQRTERGDSAVYLCASSATGGYGYTFGSGTRLTVV.

This rearrangement joins TRBV27 to TRBJ2-1, with a possible D match to TRBD2 (6 bases). Trimming pared 3 bases from V and 4 bases from J, leaving 10 bases between. Germline V gene lookup returns CDR1 MNHEY and CDR2 SMNVEV (reference sequence). The CDR3 covers 14 residues. This CDR3 reads CASSFEAGYNEQFF. The CDR3 DNA sequence: TGTGCCAGCAGTTTTGAGGCGGGGTACAATGAGCAGTTCTTC.

Comments on this clone: Germline is not matched at one junction end, which may reflect a read error. This chain connects TRBV7-9 to TRBJ1-5, with D maybe TRBD1 (6 bases). The CDR3 has 13 amino acids. The germline V gene has CDR1 SEHNR and CDR2 FQNEAQ (reference sequence). DNA of the CDR3: TGTGCCAGCAGCTTAGAGGACAGTCCCCGGTTGGAATTT. It encodes CASSLEDSPRLEF.

The rearrangement links TRBV19 to TRBJ1-1; D is uncertain. The CDR3 is 15 amino acids. Trimming stripped 4 bases from V and 1 base from J, with 13 bases between. Germline V CDR1 and CDR2: LNHDA, SQIVND (reference sequence). In DNA, the CDR3 is TGTGCCAGTAGTACCCACTACGGATCGAACACTGAAGCTTTCTTT. Amino acids: CASSTHYGSNTEAFF.

This chain uses TRBV5-4 with TRBJ2-1, with TRBD1 matching 7 bases. CDR3 length: 13 residues. V shed 4 bases, J shed 4 bases, and the junction held 2 bases outside the gene matches. Germline-derived CDR1 and CDR2 are SGHNT and YYREEE (reference sequence). The CDR3 DNA is TGTGCCAGCAGCGAGGGACAGTACAATGAGCAGTTCTTC. As protein: CASSEGQYNEQFF.

V is TRBV6-5 and J is TRBJ1-4; no reliable D call. Germline V gives CDR1 MNHEY, CDR2 SVGAGI. V lost 9 bases to trimming and J lost 7 bases, with 18 bases between them. The CDR3 sequence is 14 residues long. The DNA of the CDR3 is TGTGCCAGTAGAATTGGACTAGAGGCTGAAAAACTGTTTTTT. Its translation is CASRIGLEAEKLFF.